Listed here is a single T cell receptor beta chain. The repertoire was sequenced with immunoSEQ multiplex PCR; TCRdb's copy has only in-frame clones and lacks some. The sample records some 200,000 clones, roughly nine tenths being singletons. This sample is drawn from a study of blood T cell repertoires in COVID-19. On the study more broadly: The samples span acute and convalescent COVID-19 from the United States, Italy and Spain. T cells, B-cell-depleted T cells, or PBMCs provided the cDNA or gDNA that served as material.

V was cut by 0 bases and J by 6 bases, with 13 bases left in between. Germline V gives CDR1 MNHEY, CDR2 SVGEGT. The CDR3 runs 15 residues. This clonotype was obtained from a woman between 18 and 29 years old who had recovered from COVID-19. The specimen was PBMCs or T cells enriched from blood (not recorded which). The chain has TRBV6-2 or TRBV6-3 and TRBJ2-3; D might be TRBD2 (6 bases). CDR3 sequence reads: CASSYSGGGRDTQYF. The CDR3 nucleotides are TGTGCCAGCAGTTACTCCGGGGGAGGAAGGGATACGCAGTATTTT.